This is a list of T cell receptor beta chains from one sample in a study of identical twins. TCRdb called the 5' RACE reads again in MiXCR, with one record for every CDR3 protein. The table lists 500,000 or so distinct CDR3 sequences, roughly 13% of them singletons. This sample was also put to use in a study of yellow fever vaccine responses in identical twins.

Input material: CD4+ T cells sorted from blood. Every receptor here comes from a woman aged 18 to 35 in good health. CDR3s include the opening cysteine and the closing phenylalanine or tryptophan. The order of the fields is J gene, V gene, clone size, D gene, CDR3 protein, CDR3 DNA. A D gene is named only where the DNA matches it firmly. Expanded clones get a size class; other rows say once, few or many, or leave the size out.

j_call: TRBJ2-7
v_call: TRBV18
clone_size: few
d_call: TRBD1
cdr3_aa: CASSREVGQGITGVYEQYF
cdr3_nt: TGTGCCAGCTCACGAGAGGTCGGACAGGGGATTACGGGGGTATACGAGCAGTACTTC

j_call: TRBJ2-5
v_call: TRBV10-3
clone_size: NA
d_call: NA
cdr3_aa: CAISGAGSEETQYF
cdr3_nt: TGTGCCATCAGCGGCGCCGGGAGCGAAGAGACCCAGTACTTC

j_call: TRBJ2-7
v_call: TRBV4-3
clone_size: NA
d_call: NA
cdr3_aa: CASSQDTDGTEQYF
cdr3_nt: TGCGCCAGCAGCCAGGATACTGACGGGACCGAGCAGTACTTC

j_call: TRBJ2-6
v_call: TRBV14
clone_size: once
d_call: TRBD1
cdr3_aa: CASSQLGQGSGANVLTF
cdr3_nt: TGTGCCAGCAGCCAACTGGGACAGGGCTCTGGGGCCAACGTCCTGACTTTC

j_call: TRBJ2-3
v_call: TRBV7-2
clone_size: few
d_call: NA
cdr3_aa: CASSIAATSTDTQYF
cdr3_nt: TGTGCCAGCAGCATAGCGGCAACTAGCACAGATACGCAGTATTTT

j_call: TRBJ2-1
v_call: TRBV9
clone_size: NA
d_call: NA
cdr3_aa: CASNPSGPSYNEQFF
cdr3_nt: TGTGCCAGCAACCCAAGTGGGCCGTCCTACAATGAGCAGTTCTTC

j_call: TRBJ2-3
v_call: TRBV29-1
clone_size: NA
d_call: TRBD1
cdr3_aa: CSDRTGRTDTQYF
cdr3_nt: TGCAGCGACAGGACAGGACGCACAGATACGCAGTATTTT

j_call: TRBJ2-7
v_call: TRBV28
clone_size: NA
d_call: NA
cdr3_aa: CAAHLVYEQYF
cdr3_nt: TGTGCCGCACACTTGGTTTACGAGCAGTACTTC

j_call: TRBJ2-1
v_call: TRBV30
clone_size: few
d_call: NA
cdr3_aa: CAWRRGVARYNEQFF
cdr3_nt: TGTGCCTGGAGACGAGGGGTAGCGCGCTACAATGAGCAGTTCTTC

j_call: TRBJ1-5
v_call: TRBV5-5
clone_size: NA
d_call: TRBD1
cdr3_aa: CASSFRDSHQPQHF
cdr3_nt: TGTGCCAGCAGCTTCCGGGACAGCCATCAGCCCCAGCATTTT

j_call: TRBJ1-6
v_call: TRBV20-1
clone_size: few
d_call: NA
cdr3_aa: CSARDLKGSPSPLHF
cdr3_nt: TGCAGTGCTAGAGATTTGAAGGGATCACCCTCACCCCTCCACTTT

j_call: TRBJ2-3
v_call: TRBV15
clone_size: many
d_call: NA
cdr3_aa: CATSRGSGGQYVIKPADTQYF
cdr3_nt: TGTGCCACCAGCAGAGGATCCGGGGGGCAATATGTCATTAAACCCGCAGATACGCAGTATTTT

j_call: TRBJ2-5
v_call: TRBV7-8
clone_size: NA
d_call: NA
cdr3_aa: CASSLAGGVKETQYF
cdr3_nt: TGTGCCAGCAGCTTAGCAGGGGGTGTGAAAGAGACCCAGTACTTC

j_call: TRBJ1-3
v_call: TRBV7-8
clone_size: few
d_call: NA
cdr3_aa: CASSPDETSGNTIYF
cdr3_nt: TGTGCCAGCAGCCCGGACGAGACCTCTGGAAACACCATATATTTT

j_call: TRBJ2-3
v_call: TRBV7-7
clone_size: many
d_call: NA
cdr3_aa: CASSSGPSTDTQYF
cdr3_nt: TGTGCTAGCAGCTCAGGGCCCAGCACAGATACGCAGTATTTT

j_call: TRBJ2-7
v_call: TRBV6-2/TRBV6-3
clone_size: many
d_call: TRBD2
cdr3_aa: CASSSGLAGLQYF
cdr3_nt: TGTGCCAGCAGTAGTGGACTAGCGGGGCTACAGTACTTC

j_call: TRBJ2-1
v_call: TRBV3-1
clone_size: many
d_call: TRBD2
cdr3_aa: CASSRDGLAGYNEQFF
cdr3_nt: TGTGCCAGCAGCCGAGATGGACTAGCGGGCTACAATGAGCAGTTCTTC

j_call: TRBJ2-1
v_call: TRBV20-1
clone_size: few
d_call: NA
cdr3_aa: CSARDPWGGGWNEQFF
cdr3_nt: TGCAGTGCTAGAGACCCGTGGGGAGGGGGCTGGAATGAGCAGTTCTTC

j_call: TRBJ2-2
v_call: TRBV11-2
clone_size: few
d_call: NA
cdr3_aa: CASSSADTGELFF
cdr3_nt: TGTGCCAGCAGCTCCGCGGACACCGGGGAGCTGTTTTTT

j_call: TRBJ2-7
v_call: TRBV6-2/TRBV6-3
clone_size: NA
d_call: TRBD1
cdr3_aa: CASSYPRQGTGSYEQYF
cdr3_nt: TGTGCCAGCAGTTACCCCCGACAGGGGACGGGCTCCTACGAGCAGTACTTC

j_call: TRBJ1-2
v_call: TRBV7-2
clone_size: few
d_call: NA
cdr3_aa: CASSFRDTNLYGYTF
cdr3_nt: TGTGCCAGCAGCTTCCGGGACACGAACCTCTATGGCTACACCTTC

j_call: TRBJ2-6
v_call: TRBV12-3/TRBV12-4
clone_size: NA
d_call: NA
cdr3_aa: CASTPGGANVLTF
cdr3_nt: TGTGCCAGCACCCCTGGCGGGGCCAACGTCCTGACTTTC

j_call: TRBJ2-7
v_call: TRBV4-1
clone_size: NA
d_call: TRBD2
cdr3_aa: CASSHPGLAGAREQYF
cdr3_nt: TGCGCCAGCAGCCATCCCGGACTAGCGGGAGCACGCGAGCAGTACTTC

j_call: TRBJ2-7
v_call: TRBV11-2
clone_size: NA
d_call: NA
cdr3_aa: CASSLDRAGFSYEQYF
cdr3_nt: TGTGCCAGCAGCTTAGATCGGGCGGGTTTCTCCTACGAGCAGTACTTC

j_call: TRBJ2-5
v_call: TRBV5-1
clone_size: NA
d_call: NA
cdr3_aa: CASSPGPGETQYF
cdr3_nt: TGCGCCAGCAGCCCAGGGCCGGGGGAGACCCAGTACTTC

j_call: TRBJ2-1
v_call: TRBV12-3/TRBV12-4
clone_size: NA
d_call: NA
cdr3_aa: CASGGTETYNEQFF
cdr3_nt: TGTGCCAGCGGCGGGACAGAAACCTACAATGAGCAGTTCTTC

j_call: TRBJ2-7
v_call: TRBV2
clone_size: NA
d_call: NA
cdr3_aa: CASKQGPAYEQYF
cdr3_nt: TGTGCCAGCAAGCAGGGGCCGGCCTACGAGCAGTACTTC

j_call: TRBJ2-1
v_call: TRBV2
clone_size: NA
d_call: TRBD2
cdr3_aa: CASMAGQILAGDSVEQFF
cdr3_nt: TGTGCCAGCATGGCGGGCCAAATACTAGCGGGAGATTCTGTTGAGCAGTTCTTC

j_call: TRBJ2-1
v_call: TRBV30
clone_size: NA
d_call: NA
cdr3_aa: CAWSGGGGAYNEQFF
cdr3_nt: TGTGCCTGGAGCGGTGGGGGGGGCGCTTACAATGAGCAGTTCTTC

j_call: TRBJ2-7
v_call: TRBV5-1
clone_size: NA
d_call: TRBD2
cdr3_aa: CASSLEGAGGANEQYF
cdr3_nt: TGCGCCAGCAGCTTGGAAGGGGCGGGGGGGGCTAACGAGCAGTACTTC

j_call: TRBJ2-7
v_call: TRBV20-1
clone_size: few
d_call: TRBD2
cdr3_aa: CSASPSGVSYEQYF
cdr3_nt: TGCAGTGCTAGTCCTAGCGGCGTCTCCTACGAGCAGTACTTC

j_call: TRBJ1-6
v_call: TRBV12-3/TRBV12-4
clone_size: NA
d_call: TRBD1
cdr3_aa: CASSLGNRGSPLHF
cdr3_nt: TGTGCCAGCAGTTTAGGAAACAGGGGTTCACCCCTCCACTTT

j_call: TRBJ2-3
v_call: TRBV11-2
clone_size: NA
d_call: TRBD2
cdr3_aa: CASSSSGLAGPTRTPDTQYF
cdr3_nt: TGTGCCAGCAGCTCCTCGGGACTAGCGGGACCCACCCGTACGCCAGATACGCAGTATTTT

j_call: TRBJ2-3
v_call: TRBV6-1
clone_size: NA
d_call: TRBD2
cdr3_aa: CASTSGGITDTQYF
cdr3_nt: TGTGCCAGCACCTCGGGAGGGATCACAGATACGCAGTATTTT

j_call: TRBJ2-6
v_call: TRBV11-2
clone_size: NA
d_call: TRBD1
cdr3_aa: CASSLGDRGHSGANVLTF
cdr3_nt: TGTGCCAGCAGCTTAGGGGACAGGGGACACTCTGGGGCCAACGTCCTGACTTTC

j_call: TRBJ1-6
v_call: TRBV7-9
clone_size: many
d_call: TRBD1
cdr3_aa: CASSRQGPGSPLHF
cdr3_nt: TGTGCCAGCAGCCGACAGGGGCCGGGCTCACCCCTCCACTTT

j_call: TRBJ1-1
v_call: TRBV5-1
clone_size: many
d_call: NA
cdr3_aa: CASSLRTVNTEAFF
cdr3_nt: TGCGCCAGCAGCCTTCGGACAGTGAACACTGAAGCTTTCTTT

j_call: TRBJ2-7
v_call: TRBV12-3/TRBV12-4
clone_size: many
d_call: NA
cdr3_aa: CASSPQSGAFYEQYF
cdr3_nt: TGTGCCAGCAGTCCTCAGTCCGGGGCCTTCTACGAGCAGTACTTC

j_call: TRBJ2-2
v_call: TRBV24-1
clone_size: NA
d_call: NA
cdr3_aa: CATSDFRPSSGAGELFF
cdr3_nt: TGTGCCACCAGTGATTTTAGACCTTCATCGGGGGCCGGGGAGCTGTTTTTT

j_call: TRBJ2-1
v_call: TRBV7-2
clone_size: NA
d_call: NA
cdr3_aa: CASSLSTGMNEQFF
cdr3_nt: TGTGCCAGCAGCTTGTCTACGGGTATGAATGAGCAGTTCTTC

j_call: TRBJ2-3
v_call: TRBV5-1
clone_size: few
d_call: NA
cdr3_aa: CASSLEYPGTDTQYF
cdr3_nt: TGCGCCAGCAGCTTAGAGTACCCGGGCACAGATACGCAGTATTTT

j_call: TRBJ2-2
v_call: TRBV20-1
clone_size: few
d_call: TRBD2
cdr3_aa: CSAELAEAGTGELFF
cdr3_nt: TGCAGTGCTGAACTAGCGGAAGCCGGTACCGGGGAGCTGTTTTTT